This T cell receptor (beta chain) was sequenced in a study of STAT5B mutations in CD4+ large granular lymphocyte leukemia. Study overall: Among healthy controls, a particular HLA allele went with more CDR3 'QG' motifs.

The assay was run at survey level. TCRdb's copy holds only in-frame clones and misses some; the assay was immunoSEQ multiplex PCR. The top ten clones hold less than 3% of a sample with 30,000 to 40,000 clones, roughly 71% of them seen once. The sequence was collected from a human donor in good health. The material sequenced was CD4+ T cells from blood buffy coats.

CDR3 coding DNA: TGTGCTAATACGGTTGTGGGGGACACCATATATTTT. Translating it yields CANTVVGDTIYF. The V and J genes are TRBV12-5 and TRBJ1-3; D might be TRBD1 (5 bases). V shed 10 bases and J shed 8 bases, with 15 bases lying between them. The CDR3 loop spans 12 amino acids. The germline V gene has CDR1 LGHNT and CDR2 FRNRAP.